Below, 16 T cell receptor beta chains from the same sample are listed, as sequenced in a study of shared clonotypes between healthy human individuals. The repertoire was sequenced with immunoSEQ multiplex PCR; TCRdb's copy has only in-frame clones and lacks some. The data hold some 2 million clones, with 85% to 95% observed a single time. Sequenced sample: naive CD4+ T cells sorted from blood. This sample's subset: CD45RA+ positively selected. These receptors came from a man between 18 and 29 years old in good health.

This rearrangement joins TRBV10-3 to TRBJ1-2, with D tentatively TRBD1 (6 bases). This CDR3 region has 17 residues. Germline V lookup: CDR1 ENHRY, CDR2 SYGVKD. V was pared by 4 bases and J by 0 bases, with 18 bases between. The CDR3 protein is CAISVWGATPPNYGYTF. The CDR3 region has the DNA TGTGCCATCAGTGTATGGGGGGCTACCCCCCCTAACTATGGCTACACCTTC.

The chain links TRBV30 to TRBJ2-7; 10 bases are shared with TRBD2. Germline assignment: CDR1 GTSNPN and CDR2 SVGIG (reference sequence). The CDR3 spans 15 residues. V gave up 0 bases and J gave up 6 bases; unmatched junction bases: 8. CDR3 residues: CAWSVRAGGPIEQYF. CDR3 bases: TGTGCCTGGAGTGTACGAGCGGGGGGGCCGATCGAGCAGTACTTC. Looking up the rest from reference TRBV30 and TRBJ2-7 gives the full variable domain: SQTIHQWPATLVQPVGSPLSLECTVEGTSNPNLYWYRQAAGRGLQLLFYSVGIGQISSEVPQNLSASRPQDRQFILSSKKLLLSDSGFYLCAWSVRAGGPIEQYFGPGTRLTVT.

The rearrangement uses TRBV6-1 and TRBJ1-6; perhaps TRBD1 as D (6 bases). This CDR3 contains 17 residues. V lost 1 base to trimming and J lost 7 bases, with 17 bases between them. CDR1 and CDR2 (germline): MNHNS, SASEGT. CDR3 DNA sequence: TGTGCCAGCAGTGAAGGGTCGGGGACAAAAAAAAATTCACCCCTCCACTTT. Translation gives CASSEGSGTKKNSPLHF.

The V gene is TRBV7-9, the J gene TRBJ2-5; 8 bases align to TRBD1. The CDR3 loop spans 14 amino acids. The V gene's germline CDR1 is SEHNR and CDR2 FQNEAQ (reference sequence). J lost 2 bases, V lost 5 bases, and 4 bases had no gene match. The CDR3 is CASSNGQGQETQYF. The CDR3 DNA is TGTGCCAGCAGCAACGGACAGGGTCAAGAGACCCAGTACTTC.

The chain joins TRBV7-9 to TRBJ1-1; perhaps TRBD1 as D (5 bases). V lost 0 bases, J lost 3 bases, and 8 bases lay in between. In germline, CDR1 is SEHNR, CDR2 FQNEAQ (reference sequence). The CDR3 totals 14 residues. DNA for the CDR3: TGTGCCAGCAGCTTAGCGGTGGGGGACACTGAAGCTTTCTTT. Amino acid sequence: CASSLAVGDTEAFF.

A remark on this clone: The same CDR3 can be traced to other DNA sequences in this sample. This sequence joins TRBV10-3 and TRBJ1-1; D unresolved. V dropped 6 bases and J dropped 1 base, with 3 bases sitting between them. Germline CDR1 and CDR2: ENHRY and SYGVKD. CDR3 size: 11 residues. In DNA, the CDR3 is TGTGCCATCAGCGGGAACACTGAAGCTTTCTTT. The encoded protein is CAISGNTEAFF.

The chain carries TRBV7-2 and TRBJ2-5, with 7 positions matching TRBD1. V lost 5 bases and J lost 1; bases outside the gene matches: 4. The CDR3 is 14 residues long. The germline V gene encodes CDR1 SGHTA and CDR2 FQGNSA. DNA of the CDR3: TGTGCCAGCAGCCGGGGACAGCCCCAAGAGACCCAGTACTTC. This codes for CASSRGQPQETQYF.

The CDR3 is CASSLVTSGHEQYF. CDR3 coding DNA: TGCGCCAGCAGCTTGGTGACTAGCGGACACGAGCAGTACTTC. The rearrangement uses TRBV5-1 and TRBJ2-7; 9 nucleotides align to TRBD2. The CDR3 sequence is 14 residues long. After removal of 0 bases from V and 5 bases from J, the junction contained 3 bases not matched to a gene. Germline-derived CDR1 and CDR2 are SGHRS and YFSETQ. Complete variable domain (other parts from reference TRBV5-1 and TRBJ2-7): KAGVTQTPRYLIKTRGQQVTLSCSPISGHRSVSWYQQTPGQGLQFLFEYFSETQRNKGNFPGRFSGRQFSNSRSEMNVSTLELGDSALYLCASSLVTSGHEQYFGPGTRLTVT.

The CDR3: CASSSSGARTDTQYF. Here the CDR3 DNA reads TGTGCCAGCAGCTCTTCGGGGGCTCGCACAGATACGCAGTATTTT. The chain couples TRBV7-2 to TRBJ2-3; D possibly uses TRBD1 or TRBD2 (6 bases each). Per germline, CDR1 SGHTA and CDR2 FQGNSA. Trimming took 4 bases from V and 1 from J, leaving 12 bases between them. The CDR3 has 15 residues.

The chain carries TRBV5-1 and TRBJ1-1; TRBD1 is a possible D gene (6 bases). Trimming cost V 4 bases and J 0 bases, with 16 bases left between them. From germline, CDR1 is SGHRS and CDR2 YFSETQ. This CDR3 region has 16 residues. CDR3 DNA sequence: TGCGCCAGCAGCCCGGAAGGGGGTAGAATGAACACTGAAGCTTTCTTT. Translating gives CASSPEGGRMNTEAFF. The full variable domain, in which reference TRBV5-1 and TRBJ1-1 provide the parts outside the CDR3, is KAGVTQTPRYLIKTRGQQVTLSCSPISGHRSVSWYQQTPGQGLQFLFEYFSETQRNKGNFPGRFSGRQFSNSRSEMNVSTLELGDSALYLCASSPEGGRMNTEAFFGQGTRLTVV.

This clone was counted once. The chain combines TRBV6-1 with TRBJ1-3; the D gene is possibly TRBD1 (5 bases). The CDR3 consists of 14 residues. The germline CDR1 and CDR2 sequences are MNHNS and SASEGT. Trimming took off 9 bases at V and 3 bases at J, with 15 bases between the two ends. CDR3 loop: CASSKGNFGNTIYF. CDR3 DNA sequence: TGTGCCAGTAGTAAGGGGAACTTTGGAAACACCATATATTTT.

This rearrangement joins TRBV27 to TRBJ2-4; 12 bases are a match to TRBD2. Germline CDR1 reads MNHEY; CDR2 reads SMNVEV (reference sequence). The V gene end was trimmed by 2 bases and the J gene end by 10 bases; junction bases not matched to a gene: 9. CDR3 size: 16 residues. The CDR3 DNA reads TGTGCCAGCAGTTTAACCCTCTCTAGCGGGGGGGCAATTCAGTACTTC. It is translated as CASSLTLSSGGAIQYF.

A note on this clone: Other nucleotide sequences in the sample specify the same CDR3. This chain joins TRBV4-1 and TRBJ1-3; D is ambiguous. Germline CDR1 MGHRA, CDR2 YSYEKL. The CDR3 runs 13 residues. Trimming removed 0 bases from V and 4 bases from J, with 4 bases in between. CDR3 sequence: CASSQDRGNTIYF. CDR3 bases: TGCGCCAGCAGCCAAGACCGGGGAAACACCATATATTTT.

The chain has TRBV30 and TRBJ2-6; no reliable D call. The germline gives CDR1 GTSNPN, CDR2 SVGIG (reference sequence). Between the trimmed V and J ends, which lost 2 bases and 0 bases, there was a span of 11 bases. CDR3 length: 16 amino acids. DNA of the CDR3: TGTGCCTGGAGTAAGGGCGGATCCTCTGGGGCCAACGTCCTGACTTTC. Translated, it gives CAWSKGGSSGANVLTF.

About this clone itself: This same CDR3 is encoded by further DNA sequences in the sample. The V and J genes are TRBV5-1 and TRBJ2-5; D may be TRBD1 (6 bases). V was clipped by 0 bases and J by 1 base, with 7 bases between them. Germline loops: CDR1 SGHRS, CDR2 YFSETQ. This CDR3 comprises 14 residues. The CDR3 sequence is CASSLGGGQETQYF. In DNA, the CDR3 is TGCGCCAGCAGCTTGGGAGGGGGCCAAGAGACCCAGTACTTC. The full variable domain, completed using reference TRBV5-1 and TRBJ2-5, is KAGVTQTPRYLIKTRGQQVTLSCSPISGHRSVSWYQQTPGQGLQFLFEYFSETQRNKGNFPGRFSGRQFSNSRSEMNVSTLELGDSALYLCASSLGGGQETQYFGPGTRLLVL.

The genes are TRBV6-1 and TRBJ1-1, with D maybe TRBD1 (6 bases). The V end was cut by 7 bases, the J end by 5 bases, with 17 bases between. The CDR3 has 14 amino acids. CDR1 is MNHNS and CDR2 is SASEGT in the germline V gene. This CDR3 is CASIGLGGWTEAFF. The CDR3 nucleotides read TGTGCCAGCATTGGTTTGGGGGGCTGGACTGAAGCTTTCTTT.